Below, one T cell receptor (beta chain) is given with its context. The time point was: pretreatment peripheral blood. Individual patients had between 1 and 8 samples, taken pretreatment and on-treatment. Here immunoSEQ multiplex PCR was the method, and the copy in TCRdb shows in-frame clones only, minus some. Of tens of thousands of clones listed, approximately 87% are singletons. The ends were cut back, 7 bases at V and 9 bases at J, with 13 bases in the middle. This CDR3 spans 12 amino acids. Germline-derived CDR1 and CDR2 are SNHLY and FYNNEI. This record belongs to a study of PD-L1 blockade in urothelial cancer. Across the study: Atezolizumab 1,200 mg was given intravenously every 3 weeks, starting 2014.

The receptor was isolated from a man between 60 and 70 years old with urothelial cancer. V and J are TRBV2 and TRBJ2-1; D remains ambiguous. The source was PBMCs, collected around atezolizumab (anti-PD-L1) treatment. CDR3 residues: CASIPALVEQFF. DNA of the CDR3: TGTGCCAGCATTCCGGCCCTAGTTGAGCAGTTCTTC.